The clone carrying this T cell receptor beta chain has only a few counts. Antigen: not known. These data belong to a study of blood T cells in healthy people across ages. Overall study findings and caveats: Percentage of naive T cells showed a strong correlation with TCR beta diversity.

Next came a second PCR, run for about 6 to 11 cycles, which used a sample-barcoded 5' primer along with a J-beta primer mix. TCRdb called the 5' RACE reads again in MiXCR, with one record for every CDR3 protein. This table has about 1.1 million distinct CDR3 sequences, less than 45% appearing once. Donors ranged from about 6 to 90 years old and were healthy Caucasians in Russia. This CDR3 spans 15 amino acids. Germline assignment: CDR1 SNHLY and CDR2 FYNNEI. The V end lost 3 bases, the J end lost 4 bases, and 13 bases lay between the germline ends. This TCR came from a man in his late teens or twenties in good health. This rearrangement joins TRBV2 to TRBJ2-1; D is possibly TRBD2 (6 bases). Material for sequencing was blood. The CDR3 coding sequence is TGTGCCAGCAGTGAGGACGGGGCGGGATACAATGAGCAGTTCTTC. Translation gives CASSEDGAGYNEQFF.